A single sample is the source of the 27 T cell receptor beta chains below, sequenced in a study of blood T cell repertoires in COVID-19. Clones were sequenced by immunoSEQ multiplex PCR, and TCRdb holds only the in-frame ones, with some missing. The repertoire consists of around 280,000 clones, with around 85% occurring once and the leading ten covering around 2.1%. Specimen: peripheral blood. The receptors come from a woman under 40 who had recovered from COVID-19.

The chain recombines TRBV5-6 with TRBJ1-4, with TRBD1 matching 7 bases. Germline lookup yields CDR1 SGHDT and CDR2 YYEEEE. The CDR3 covers 16 residues. V lost 4 bases to trimming and J lost 2 bases; unmatched junction nucleotides: 8. The CDR3: CASSPSTGLTNEKLFF. The CDR3 DNA is TGTGCCAGCAGCCCCTCGACAGGGCTGACTAATGAAAAACTGTTTTTT.

In its sample, this clone was seen a few times. The chain links TRBV9 to TRBJ1-1; TRBD1 might be the D (5 bases). CDR1 is SGDLS, CDR2 YYNGEE, per germline. Trimming removed 4 bases at V and 1 base at J, with 8 bases between. The length of the CDR3 is 13 residues. DNA of the CDR3: TGTGCCAGCAGCTTTCAGGGGAACACTGAAGCTTTCTTT. This gives the protein CASSFQGNTEAFF.

The CDR3 loop is CASSPGLRQDYNEQFF. The CDR3 region has the DNA TGTGCCAGCAGCCCCGGCCTTCGACAGGACTACAATGAGCAGTTCTTC. The V and J genes are TRBV7-8 and TRBJ2-1; D may be TRBD1 (6 bases). Trimming stripped 5 bases from V and 3 bases from J, with 17 bases between. The CDR3 is 16 amino acids. Germline loops: CDR1 SGHVS, CDR2 FQNEAQ.

The chain joins TRBV20-1 to TRBJ2-7; a possible D gene is TRBD1 (6 bases). Germline loops: CDR1 DFQATT, CDR2 SNEGSKA (reference sequence). This CDR3 spans 14 amino acids. V was clipped by 3 bases and J by 2 bases, with 14 bases between them. The CDR3 sequence: CSASRRDKAYEQYF. DNA of the CDR3: TGCAGTGCTAGTCGCCGGGACAAAGCCTACGAGCAGTACTTC.

The chain recombines TRBV12-1 with TRBJ2-1; whether TRBD2, the table's D call, matches the DNA was not checked. TRBV12-1 is termed a pseudogene. CDR3 length: 15 amino acids. The CDR3 loop is CASSLALATNNEQFF. CDR3 DNA: TGTGCCAGCAGCCTTGCCTTAGCCACCAACAATGAGCAGTTCTTC.

This chain uses TRBV28 with TRBJ1-2, with no clear D. Trimming stripped 7 bases from V and 2 bases from J, with 5 bases between. The germline CDR1 and CDR2 sequences are MDHEN and SYDVKM. The CDR3 runs 11 residues. This CDR3 is CASTKNYGYTF. CDR3 nucleotides: TGTGCCAGCACAAAAAACTATGGCTACACCTTC.

The chain links TRBV10-3 to TRBJ2-2; 10 bases match TRBD1. The CDR3 contains 15 residues. Per germline, CDR1 ENHRY and CDR2 SYGVKD. V was pared by 6 bases and J by 2 bases, with 3 bases of the junction left unmatched. For the CDR3, the DNA is TGTGCCATCAGCGGGACAGGGGCTAACACCGGGGAGCTGTTTTTT. Protein: CAISGTGANTGELFF.

The chain has TRBV5-6 and TRBJ2-7, with 9 bases aligning to TRBD1. There are 15 residues in the CDR3. Unmatched junction bases numbered 12, after V lost 4 bases and J lost 7 bases. Germline V gene sequence: CDR1 SGHDT, CDR2 YYEEEE. CDR3 nucleotide sequence: TGTGCCAGCAGCCCATGGGGGACAGGGAACAGGGAGCAGTACTTC. Protein product: CASSPWGTGNREQYF.

The CDR3 here is CASSTDRGSQETQYF. CDR3 sequence (DNA): TGTGCCAGCAGCACCGACAGGGGAAGCCAAGAGACCCAGTACTTC. The chain is built from TRBV7-2 and TRBJ2-5; 8 positions match TRBD1. Per the germline V gene, CDR1 is SGHTA and CDR2 is FQGNSA. The CDR3 spans 15 residues. J gave up 1 base and V 5 bases, and 6 bases lay outside the gene matches.

This chain links TRBV7-9 with TRBJ1-4, with 9 bases aligning to TRBD1. Losses at the gene ends were 5 bases for V and 7 bases for J; bases not matched to a gene: 5. This CDR3 has 14 amino acids. CDR1 is SEHNR, CDR2 FQNEAQ, per germline (reference sequence). Here the CDR3 DNA reads TGTGCCAGCAGCACCCGGGACAGGGTTGAAAAACTGTTTTTT. Its translation is CASSTRDRVEKLFF.

The genes are TRBV2 and TRBJ2-1, with 7 bases identical to TRBD1. The trim removed 5 bases at V and 8 bases at J, leaving 6 bases unmatched. There are 13 residues in the CDR3. Germline CDR1 SNHLY, CDR2 FYNNEI. The CDR3 bases are TGTGCCAGCAGTCTGGACAGGATCGATGAGCAGTTCTTC. This gives the protein CASSLDRIDEQFF.

This clone was found once. The chain carries TRBV5-1 and TRBJ2-7; 8 positions agree with TRBD1. This CDR3 is 14 amino acids long. From germline, CDR1 is SGHRS and CDR2 YFSETQ. Germline trimming cut 4 bases from V and 6 bases from J; bases unmatched to any gene: 9. CDR3 nucleotides: TGCGCCAGCAGCCTGGACAGGGCCCCCTCCGAGCAGTACTTC. Its translation is CASSLDRAPSEQYF.

The chain has TRBV28 and TRBJ2-5, with a possible D match to TRBD2 (5 bases). The V end lost 6 bases, the J end lost 4 bases, and 15 bases lay between the germline ends. This CDR3 contains 14 residues. Per germline, CDR1 MDHEN and CDR2 SYDVKM. CDR3 nucleotides: TGTGCCAGCAGAGGGTCCGGGATGGGAGAGACCCAGTACTTC. Protein sequence: CASRGSGMGETQYF.

The V call is TRBV3-1 (or the pseudogene TRBV3-2), the J call TRBJ1-4; 9 positions agree with TRBD1. Germline CDR1 LGHDT, CDR2 YNNKEL (reference sequence). Unmatched junction bases numbered 10, after V lost 4 bases and J lost 10 bases. The CDR3 extends over 15 amino acids. The CDR3 nucleotides are TGTGCCAGCAGCCTTCCCGGGACAGGGCGAGTAAAACTGTTTTTT. Its protein product is CASSLPGTGRVKLFF.

This chain joins TRBV28 and TRBJ1-1; D might be TRBD1 (6 bases). The CDR3 consists of 14 residues. CDR1 and CDR2 from the germline V gene are MDHEN and SYDVKM. Trimming shortened V by 2 bases and J by 7 bases, and 14 bases separated the two germline ends. In DNA form, the CDR3 reads TGTGCCAGCAGTTTACCCGGACAGACATTTGAAGCTTTCTTT. It translates to CASSLPGQTFEAFF.

The chain has TRBV2 and TRBJ1-2; the D is unclear. The V gene's germline CDR1 is SNHLY and CDR2 FYNNEI. The CDR3 covers 14 residues. V lost 3 bases to trimming and J lost 0 bases, with 8 bases between them. The CDR3 region is CASSDPPANYGYTF. CDR3 bases: TGTGCCAGCAGTGACCCCCCAGCTAACTATGGCTACACCTTC.

Concerning this clone itself: The junction and the germline gene differ at one end; a read error may be behind it. The chain recombines TRBV2 with TRBJ2-2, with 10 nucleotides matching TRBD2. The CDR3 has 16 residues. Germline loops: CDR1 SNHLY, CDR2 FYNNEI. CDR3 bases: TGTGCCAGCAGGGAAGCTAGCGGGAGATATGCCGGGGAGCTGTTTTTT. It translates to CASREASGRYAGELFF.

As DNA, the CDR3 is TGTGCCAGCAGCCGGACTAGCGGTGGATCGGGGACCCAGTACTTC. Translation gives CASSRTSGGSGTQYF. The rearrangement joins TRBV11-2 to TRBJ2-5, with 10 bases aligning to TRBD2. The V gene end was trimmed by 5 bases and the J gene end by 7 bases; junction bases not matched to a gene: 10. Germline assignment: CDR1 SGHAT and CDR2 FQNNGV. CDR3 size: 15 residues.

The chain uses TRBV27 and TRBJ2-7; unclear D gene. The CDR3 is 12 residues long. Looked up from germline, CDR1 is MNHEY and CDR2 is SMNVEV (reference sequence). The V gene lost 7 bases and the J gene lost 3 bases, with 10 bases spanning the gap. The CDR3, as DNA: TGTGCCAGCATTAGCCAAGACTACGAGCAGTACTTC. It specifies CASISQDYEQYF.

The chain links TRBV5-1 to TRBJ2-3, with 12 bases that match TRBD2. Germline CDR1 reads SGHRS; CDR2 reads YFSETQ. The CDR3 covers 17 residues. Trimming removed 0 bases from V and 1 base from J; junction bases left unmatched: 3. CDR3 DNA: TGCGCCAGCAGCTTGGGGACTAGCGGGGATCGCACAGATACGCAGTATTTT. As protein: CASSLGTSGDRTDTQYF.

This clone was found a few times. The genes are TRBV5-1 and TRBJ1-5; D call uncertain. CDR1 is SGHRS, CDR2 YFSETQ, per germline. The CDR3 totals 12 residues. V was clipped by 1 base and J by 7 bases, with 6 bases between them. DNA of the CDR3: TGCGCCAGCAGCTTGCTTTTCCAGCCCCAGCATTTT. Its protein product is CASSLLFQPQHF.

The rearrangement links TRBV7-8 to TRBJ1-1; unclear D gene. The CDR3 is 13 residues long. Trimming shortened V by 8 bases and J by 1 base, and 11 bases separated the two germline ends. In germline, CDR1 is SGHVS, CDR2 FQNEAQ. CDR3 in DNA: TGTGCCAGCGCAATGTACGGGAACACTGAAGCTTTCTTT. Protein product: CASAMYGNTEAFF.

This CDR3 reads CASSLRGIETQYF. Here the CDR3 DNA reads TGTGCCAGCAGTTTACGAGGGATCGAGACCCAGTACTTC. The chain combines TRBV28 with TRBJ2-5; maybe TRBD2 (5 bases). Germline values: CDR1 MDHEN, CDR2 SYDVKM. Trimming shortened V by 2 bases and J by 5 bases, and 9 bases separated the two germline ends. The CDR3 length is 13 residues.

V gene TRBV5-4 combines with J gene TRBJ2-1; tentatively, D is TRBD1 (5 bases). This CDR3 is built from 16 residues. Germline CDR1 reads SGHNT; CDR2 reads YYREEE (reference sequence). The V and J ends lost 1 base and 5 bases respectively, with 16 bases between them. CDR3 in amino acids: CASSLLLSGPNNEQFF. The CDR3 DNA reads TGTGCCAGCAGCTTGTTATTATCAGGGCCCAACAATGAGCAGTTCTTC.

The table lists this clone with a few counts. Sequence at one end of the junction differs from germline and may be a read error. The rearrangement links TRBV7-7 to TRBJ2-7; 9 nucleotides match TRBD1. Germline V lookup: CDR1 SSHAT, CDR2 FNYEAQ (reference sequence). There are 15 residues in the CDR3. The CDR3 DNA follows: TGTGCTAGCAGCTCCGGGACAGGGAGCTCCTACGAGCAGTACTTC. Translating it yields CASSSGTGSSYEQYF. The whole variable domain, filled in from reference TRBV7-7 and TRBJ2-7, reads GAGVSQSPRYKVTKRGQDVTLRCDPISSHATLYWYQQALGQGPEFLTYFNYEAQPDKSGLPSDRFSAERPEGSISTLTIQRTEQRDSAMYRCASSSGTGSSYEQYFGPGTRLTVT.

The chain recombines TRBV25-1 with TRBJ2-1; 8 bases map to TRBD2. After removal of 3 bases from V and 8 bases from J, the junction contained 3 bases not matched to a gene. Germline V gives CDR1 MGHDK, CDR2 SYGVNS. The CDR3 is 13 amino acids. The CDR3 sequence is CASSDGLADEQFF. The CDR3 DNA reads TGTGCCAGCAGTGATGGACTAGCAGATGAGCAGTTCTTC.

The CDR3 loop is CATGRETNTGELFF. CDR3 DNA sequence: TGTGCCACCGGACGGGAGACGAACACCGGGGAGCTGTTTTTT. The chain joins TRBV24-1 to TRBJ2-2, with D possibly being TRBD2 (6 bases). CDR1 KGHDR and CDR2 SFDVKD come from the germline V gene. There are 14 residues in the CDR3. Trimming stripped 9 bases from V and 0 bases from J, with 10 bases between.